The rows below give T cell receptor beta chains drawn from one sample of a study of chemoradiotherapy in HPV16-positive cancers. Method: immunoSEQ multiplex PCR; TCRdb's copy keeps in-frame clones and lacks some. This table has around 3,200 clones, around 95% appearing once. The specimen was taken from a patient who underwent chemoradiotherapy. The receptors derive from a human donor with HPV-associated anogenital cancer. Both conserved end residues are part of each CDR3. D genes are given only for firm matches. A clone size is listed for some rows: how often the clone was seen (once, few, many), or a class if it is expanded.

v_gene	j_gene	abundance	d_gene	CDR3nt	CDR3aa
TRBV12-5	TRBJ2-2	-	-	TGTGCTAGTGGTCCAGGGGTACGGGACACCGGGGAGCTGTTTTTT	CASGPGVRDTGELFF
TRBV19	TRBJ2-2	-	-	TGTGCCAGTAGTACACAGGGGAGGGGGACCGGGGAGCTGTTTTTT	CASSTQGRGTGELFF
TRBV5-6	TRBJ1-2	-	-	TGTGCCAGCAGCCCCGGGACGTTGGTCAACTATGGCTACACCTTC	CASSPGTLVNYGYTF
TRBV19	TRBJ1-1	-	-	TGTGCCAGCGGCAGAGGGATCACTGAAGCTTTCTTT	CASGRGITEAFF
TRBV5-1	TRBJ2-5	-	-	TGCGCCAGCAGCTTGGGAGGGACCCGGGAAGAGACCCAGTACTTC	CASSLGGTREETQYF
TRBV5-1	TRBJ2-5	-	-	TGCGCCAGCAGCATCTTAGCGACCCAAGAGACCCAGTACTTC	CASSILATQETQYF
TRBV7-2	TRBJ1-6	-	-	TGTGCCAGCAGCGCCTACCCTTCGGGCGCCGATTCACCCCTCCACTTT	CASSAYPSGADSPLHF
TRBV6-6	TRBJ2-1	-	-	TGTGCCAGCAGTTATCACGACACGCAGTTCAATGAGCAGTTCTTC	CASSYHDTQFNEQFF
TRBV9	TRBJ1-1	-	-	TGTGCCTCCGGACGCCCGAACACTGAAGCTTTCTTT	CASGRPNTEAFF
TRBV5-1	TRBJ1-5	-	-	TGCGCCAGCAGCTTGGTGGCCCGGGACACTAGAGGCAATCAGCCCCAGCATTTT	CASSLVARDTRGNQPQHF
TRBV9	TRBJ1-1	-	-	TGTGCCAGCAGCCCGGGGACATTGGGGAACACTGAAGCTTTCTTT	CASSPGTLGNTEAFF
TRBV2	TRBJ2-2	-	-	TGTGCCAGCAAGACAGATCCATTGTCCTCCGGGGAGCTGTTTTTT	CASKTDPLSSGELFF
TRBV19	TRBJ2-7	-	-	TGTGCCAGTGCCCGGGGGGGACAGTCCTACGAGCAGTACTTC	CASARGGQSYEQYF
TRBV9	TRBJ1-1	-	-	TGTGCCAGCAGCGTAGCAGTGAACACTGAAGCTTTCTTT	CASSVAVNTEAFF
TRBV5-1	TRBJ2-1	-	-	TGCGCCAGCTGGGCTAACAATGAGCAGTTCTTC	CASWANNEQFF
TRBV7-3	TRBJ2-2	-	-	TGTGCCAGCAGCCATACGCGGGCCGGGGAGCTGTTTTTT	CASSHTRAGELFF
TRBV11-2	TRBJ2-1	-	-	TGTGCCAGCAGCTTAGACCCAGCGGGACACTTCAATGAGCAGTTCTTC	CASSLDPAGHFNEQFF
TRBV7-8	TRBJ2-5	-	-	TGTGCCAGCAGCTTAGCTCCCAAAGAGACCCAGTACTTC	CASSLAPKETQYF
TRBV6-1	TRBJ2-3	-	-	TGTGCCAGCAGTGAACTGGTGACTAGTCCCACAGATACGCAGTATTTT	CASSELVTSPTDTQYF
TRBV6-1	TRBJ2-1	once	-	TGTGCCAGCAGTGAAACTTCTGGTGGGGGGAATGAGCAGTTCTTC	CASSETSGGGNEQFF
TRBV5-1	TRBJ2-3	-	TRBD2	TGCGCCAGCAGCTTCAGCGGGGGGAAGTATTTT	CASSFSGGKYF
TRBV27	TRBJ2-7	-	TRBD2	TGTGCCAGCAGGTCTAGCGGGATTCTCTACGAGCAGTACTTC	CASRSSGILYEQYF
TRBV6-1	TRBJ1-1	few	-	TGTGCCAGCGTGATACCAGAGAACACTGAAGCTTTCTTT	CASVIPENTEAFF
TRBV10-2	TRBJ2-7	-	-	TGCGCCAGCACCAAACCCTCCAGCTACGAGCAGTACTTC	CASTKPSSYEQYF
TRBV5-6	TRBJ1-2	-	TRBD1	TGTGCCAGCAGCTGGACCGGGACAGGCTATGGCTACACCTTC	CASSWTGTGYGYTF
TRBV7-3	TRBJ2-3	-	-	TGTGCCAGCAGCTATTCGAGGGCCAGGAGGGATACGCAGTATTTT	CASSYSRARRDTQYF
TRBV4-1	TRBJ2-1	-	TRBD1	TGCGCCAGCAGCCAAGTCTATCCTGGACAGGGTTATGATGAGCAGTTCTTC	CASSQVYPGQGYDEQFF
TRBV7-8	TRBJ2-3	-	TRBD2	TGTGCCAGCAGCGGGGGACTAATCACAGATACGCAGTATTTT	CASSGGLITDTQYF
TRBV30	TRBJ1-4	-	TRBD1	TGTGCCTGGAGTATGACAGGGAGGAGTGAAAAACTGTTTTTT	CAWSMTGRSEKLFF
TRBV14	TRBJ1-2	-	-	TGTGCCAGCAGCCAAGTACGGGCCCAACTAACCCCCTATGGCTACACCTTC	CASSQVRAQLTPYGYTF
TRBV2	TRBJ2-7	-	-	TGTGCCAGCAAAGCGGGCCCCTCCTACGAGCAGTACTTC	CASKAGPSYEQYF
TRBV19	TRBJ2-7	-	-	TGTGCCAGTAGTATCCTAGGACAGAACTACGAGCAGTACTTC	CASSILGQNYEQYF
TRBV2	TRBJ1-2	-	-	TGTGCCAGCAGTGAAGTACAGTATGGCTACACCTTC	CASSEVQYGYTF
TRBV6-5	TRBJ1-1	-	-	TGTGCCAGCACTTCCCCGGCCACTGAAGCTTTCTTT	CASTSPATEAFF
TRBV5-1	TRBJ2-7	-	TRBD2	TGCGCCAGCAGCCTATGGACTAGCGGGAGGCCCTACGAGCAGTACTTC	CASSLWTSGRPYEQYF
TRBV6-1	TRBJ2-7	-	TRBD2	TGTGCCAGCAGTGGAGCGGGAGGGCGTCCCTACGAGCAGTACTTC	CASSGAGGRPYEQYF
TRBV9	TRBJ2-1	-	-	TGTGCCAGCAGCCCATCTCGGAAGTCTAGCCCCTATGAGCAGTTCTTC	CASSPSRKSSPYEQFF
TRBV27	TRBJ1-3	-	-	TGTGCCAGCAGTTCGGTTAGGAACCGAAACACCATATATTTT	CASSSVRNRNTIYF
TRBV5-1	TRBJ2-3	-	-	TGCGCCAGCAGCAGGGCGGTAAGCACAGATACGCAGTATTTT	CASSRAVSTDTQYF
TRBV5-8	TRBJ2-3	-	TRBD1	TGTGCCAGCAGCTTTGAGGGGAAGACAGGGGGAGACTATACGCAGTATTTT	CASSFEGKTGGDYTQYF
TRBV21-1	TRBJ2-4	-	-	TGTGCCAGCAATCCTCGGACAGTAGCCAAAAACATTCAGTACTTC	CASNPRTVAKNIQYF
TRBV4-1	TRBJ2-7	-	-	TGCGCCAGCAGCCAAGAGCGGGGGCGAGTCGAGCAGTACTTC	CASSQERGRVEQYF
TRBV4-1	TRBJ1-5	-	TRBD1	TGCGCCAGCAGCCAACCAGGGACAGGGGGAAGGCAGCCCCAGCATTTT	CASSQPGTGGRQPQHF
TRBV28	TRBJ2-1	-	-	TGTGCCAGCAGTCTGGTCCCATCATACAATGAGCAGTTCTTC	CASSLVPSYNEQFF
TRBV6-1	TRBJ1-5	-	-	TGTGCCAGCAGTCCTCTATCGGGGCCAGAACTGCCCCAGCATTTT	CASSPLSGPELPQHF
TRBV19	TRBJ2-5	-	-	TGTGCCAGTAGCGTCTTCGAGACCCAGTACTTC	CASSVFETQYF
TRBV12-5	TRBJ1-1	-	-	TGTGCTAGTGGTAGGACATTGAACACTGAAGCTTTCTTT	CASGRTLNTEAFF
TRBV25-1	TRBJ2-7	-	TRBD1	TGTGCCAGCAGTGAAAGACAGGGGGCCACCTACGAGCAGTACTTC	CASSERQGATYEQYF
TRBV19	TRBJ1-3	-	-	TGTGCCAGTACGTCGAGGGGCATGAAGGGGAGCTCTGGAAACACCATATATTTT	CASTSRGMKGSSGNTIYF
TRBV5-1	TRBJ2-7	-	TRBD2	TGCGCCAGCAGCCGTAGCGGGGGGGCACAGAACGAGCAGTACTTC	CASSRSGGAQNEQYF
TRBV6-1	TRBJ1-1	few	-	TGTGCCAGCAGTGAAGTAGGGGGGGGAACTGAAGCTTTCTTT	CASSEVGGGTEAFF
TRBV7-2	TRBJ2-1	-	-	TGTGCCAGCAGCTTAGCCTACGGGGCCTACAATGAGCAGTTCTTC	CASSLAYGAYNEQFF
TRBV5-1	TRBJ2-3	-	TRBD2	TGCGCCAGCAGCACCACCCTAGCGGGGGGCACAGATACGCAGTATTTT	CASSTTLAGGTDTQYF
TRBV11-2	TRBJ2-7	-	-	TGTGCCAGCAGCTTAGTTGGGGGGAGCTACGAGCAGTACTTC	CASSLVGGSYEQYF
TRBV6-5	TRBJ2-7	-	-	TGTGCCAGCAGTTACATCAACAGTAGGGCAAACGAGCAGTACTTC	CASSYINSRANEQYF
TRBV29-1	TRBJ2-2	-	-	TGCAGCGTTGGATTATTGTCCGCGGGAAACACCGGGGAGCTGTTTTTT	CSVGLLSAGNTGELFF